These 14 T cell receptor beta chains originate from one sample sequenced in a study of CD8 T cells in ankylosing spondylitis. Study results and caveats: Blood of patients with ankylosing spondylitis appeared to be characterized by a TCR beta motif of fewer than 10 highly homologous variants.

Their specific antigens are unknown. TCRdb itself ran the 5' RACE reads through MiXCR, one entry per CDR3 protein. The repertoire holds more than 400,000 distinct CDR3 sequences, with under 5.5% as singletons. The sequenced material came from blood, either unsorted or a sorted T cell fraction (not recorded which). These TCRs come from a male donor with ankylosing spondylitis.

This clonotype was counted many times. V usage is TRBV9 and J usage is TRBJ2-1, with D maybe TRBD1 (5 bases). With 1 base removed from V and 4 bases from J, the gap between germline ends came to 9 bases. This CDR3 comprises 14 residues. Germline values: CDR1 SGDLS, CDR2 YYNGEE. The CDR3 spells CASSVQGQYNEQFF. The CDR3 region has the DNA TGTGCCAGCAGCGTACAGGGTCAATACAATGAGCAGTTCTTC.

This clonotype was seen ten or more times. The chain recombines TRBV7-9 with TRBJ1-1, with D unresolved. Trimming took off 2 bases at V and 1 base at J, with 5 bases between the two ends. The CDR3 runs to 13 residues. Germline V gene data show CDR1 as SEHNR and CDR2 as FQNEAQ (reference sequence). The chain's CDR3 is CASSLMGNTEAFF. For the CDR3, the DNA is TGTGCCAGCAGCTTAATGGGGAACACTGAAGCTTTCTTT.

This clonotype appeared many times. The chain couples TRBV4-3 to TRBJ2-1; 10 nucleotides agree with TRBD2. J lost 7 bases, V lost 2 bases, and 11 bases had no gene match. CDR3 length: 17 residues. Germline V gene lookup returns CDR1 LGHNA and CDR2 YSLEER. This chain's CDR3 is CASSQKFPGLALNEQFF. CDR3 bases: TGCGCCAGCAGCCAAAAATTCCCGGGACTAGCGCTGAATGAGCAGTTCTTC.

This clonotype was picked up many times. The chain links TRBV28 to TRBJ2-3; 7 positions agree with TRBD2. The CDR3 runs to 15 residues. Trimming cost V 3 bases and J 1 base; bases outside gene matches: 4. Germline V CDR1 and CDR2: MDHEN, SYDVKM. The CDR3 coding sequence is TGTGCCAGCAGTTTGGGAAGCGGGGGCACAGATACGCAGTATTTT. Its translation: CASSLGSGGTDTQYF.

This clonotype was found a few times. The gene calls are TRBV20-1 and TRBJ2-2, with 7 bases lining up with TRBD1. The germline V gene encodes CDR1 DFQATT and CDR2 SNEGSKA (reference sequence). This CDR3 contains 13 residues. V lost 3 bases to trimming and J lost 5 bases; unmatched junction nucleotides: 3. This CDR3 is CSASNRGTGELFF. As DNA, the CDR3 is TGCAGTGCTAGTAACAGGGGAACCGGGGAGCTGTTTTTT.

This clonotype was seen at least ten times. The chain uses TRBV20-1 and TRBJ2-7, with D hard to call. The CDR3 totals 13 residues. Trimming pared 6 bases from V and 4 bases from J, leaving 16 bases between. The germline gives CDR1 DFQATT, CDR2 SNEGSKA (reference sequence). The CDR3 is CSALAESTYEQYF. The CDR3 nucleotides are TGCAGTGCCCTTGCCGAGAGCACATACGAGCAGTACTTC.

This clonotype was observed many times. The rearrangement uses TRBV5-1 and TRBJ2-3; D ambiguous. The V end was cut by 4 bases, the J end by 0 bases, with 15 bases between. CDR1 is SGHRS, CDR2 YFSETQ, per germline. The length of the CDR3 is 16 residues. The CDR3 loop is CASSKYLTPSTDTQYF. CDR3 in DNA: TGCGCCAGCAGCAAATACCTTACCCCCAGCACAGATACGCAGTATTTT.

There are many counts of this clonotype. The V call is TRBV18, the J call TRBJ1-1; TRBD1 is a possible D gene (5 bases). V was cut by 3 bases and J by 6 bases, with 14 bases left in between. This CDR3 has 14 amino acids. The germline V gene encodes CDR1 KGHSH and CDR2 LQKENI. The CDR3 DNA is TGTGCCAGCTCACCGGGGACGGAAAGGGCTGAAGCTTTCTTT. Translated: CASSPGTERAEAFF.

This clonotype has a count of ten or more. The gene calls are TRBV4-2 and TRBJ2-3; 8 nucleotides match TRBD2. The CDR3 contains 16 residues. Germline CDR1 reads LGHNA; CDR2 reads YNFKEQ. The ends lost 0 bases at V and 4 bases at J; junction bases unmatched: 6. The CDR3 spells CASSQEPGGPSDTQYF. CDR3 in DNA: TGTGCCAGCAGCCAAGAGCCGGGAGGGCCCTCAGATACGCAGTATTTT.

This clonotype was seen a few times. The V and J genes are TRBV20-1 and TRBJ2-5; 10 bases map to TRBD1. The J segment lost 4 bases and the V segment lost 3 bases, leaving 17 bases of the junction unmatched. The CDR3 contains 18 residues. From germline, CDR1 is DFQATT and CDR2 SNEGSKA (reference sequence). The CDR3 is CSASRSKLDRGPRETQYF. Here the CDR3 DNA reads TGCAGTGCTAGCCGCAGTAAATTAGACAGGGGGCCTCGAGAGACCCAGTACTTC.

This clonotype was seen at least ten times. The V call is TRBV20-1, the J call TRBJ2-1; D is uncertain. Per the germline V gene, CDR1 is DFQATT and CDR2 is SNEGSKA (reference sequence). Trimming stripped 7 bases from V and 0 bases from J, with 13 bases between. The CDR3 consists of 14 residues. As DNA, the CDR3 is TGCAGTGTGGGAAAGTGGGGCTCCTACAATGAGCAGTTCTTC. This gives the protein CSVGKWGSYNEQFF.

This clonotype was seen ten or more times. The chain links TRBV2 to TRBJ2-7, with D possibly being TRBD1 or TRBD2 (5 bases each). The germline V and J ends were trimmed by 0 bases and 5 bases, with 14 bases remaining between them. Germline V gene lookup returns CDR1 SNHLY and CDR2 FYNNEI. CDR3 length equals 15 residues. The CDR3 sequence: CASSEAGRDVNEQYF. DNA for the CDR3: TGTGCCAGCAGTGAAGCGGGACGAGACGTCAACGAGCAGTACTTC.

This clonotype showed up many times. The rearrangement uses TRBV28 and TRBJ2-1; D remains ambiguous. CDR1 MDHEN and CDR2 SYDVKM come from the germline V gene. Trimming removed 8 bases at V and 6 bases at J, with 11 bases between. This CDR3 has 12 amino acids. The CDR3 DNA sequence: TGTGCCAGCCGGTCACGGTCCAATGAGCAGTTCTTC. It codes for CASRSRSNEQFF.

V usage is TRBV6-5 and J usage is TRBJ2-5; a possible D gene is TRBD1 (6 bases). Trimming left V 4 bases short and J 4 bases short, with 16 bases between. This CDR3 is 15 amino acids long. The germline gives CDR1 MNHEY, CDR2 SVGAGI. The CDR3 region is CASSFPSSGAETQYF. CDR3 in DNA: TGTGCCAGCAGTTTTCCCTCTTCAGGGGCAGAGACCCAGTACTTC.